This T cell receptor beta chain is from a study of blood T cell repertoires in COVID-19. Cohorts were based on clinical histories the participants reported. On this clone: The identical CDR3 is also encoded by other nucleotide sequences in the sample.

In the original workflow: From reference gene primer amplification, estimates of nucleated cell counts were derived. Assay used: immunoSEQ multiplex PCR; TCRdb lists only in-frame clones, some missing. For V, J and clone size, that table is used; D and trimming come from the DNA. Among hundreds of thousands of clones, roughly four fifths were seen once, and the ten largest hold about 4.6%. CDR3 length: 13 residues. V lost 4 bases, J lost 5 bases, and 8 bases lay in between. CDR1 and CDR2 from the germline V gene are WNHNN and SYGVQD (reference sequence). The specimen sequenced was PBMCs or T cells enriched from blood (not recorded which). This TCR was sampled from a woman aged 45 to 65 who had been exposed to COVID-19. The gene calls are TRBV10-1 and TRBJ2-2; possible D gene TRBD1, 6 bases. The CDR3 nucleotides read TGCGCCAGCAGTGGAGGGGGAACCGGGGAGCTGTTTTTT. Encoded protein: CASSGGGTGELFF.